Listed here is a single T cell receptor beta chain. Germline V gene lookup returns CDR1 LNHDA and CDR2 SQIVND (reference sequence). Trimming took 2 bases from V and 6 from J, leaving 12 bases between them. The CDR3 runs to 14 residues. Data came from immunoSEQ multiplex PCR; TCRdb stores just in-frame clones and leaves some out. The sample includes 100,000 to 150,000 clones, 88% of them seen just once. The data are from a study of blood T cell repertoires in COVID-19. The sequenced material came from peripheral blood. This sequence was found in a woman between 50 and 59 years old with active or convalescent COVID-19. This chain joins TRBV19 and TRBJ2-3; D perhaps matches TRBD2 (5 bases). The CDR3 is CASSITGSRDTQYF. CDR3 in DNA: TGTGCCAGTAGTATAACGGGATCACGCGATACGCAGTATTTT.